This is a list of T cell receptor beta chains from one sample in a study of CD4 T cells in relation to SARS-CoV-2 and coronaviruses. Libraries were prepared by immunoSEQ multiplex PCR; TCRdb keeps only in-frame clonotypes and omits some of them. The data show approximately 70,000 clones, approximately 95% seen once. The sample consisted of naive CD4+ T cells from PBMCs. These receptors were obtained from a human donor in good health. CDR3s include the opening cysteine and the closing phenylalanine or tryptophan. A D gene is named only where the DNA matches it firmly. Size is omitted from some rows. Given values are once, few, many or a class for expanded clones.

V	size	J	D	CDR3	DNA
TRBV28	NA	TRBJ1-1	NA	CASSPPGNMNTEAFF	TGTGCCAGCAGCCCCCCCGGCAACATGAACACTGAAGCTTTCTTT
TRBV2	NA	TRBJ2-2	TRBD2	CASSASGNTGELFF	TGTGCCAGCAGTGCTAGCGGGAACACCGGGGAGCTGTTTTTT
TRBV11-3	NA	TRBJ2-2	TRBD1	CASSRTGNTGELFF	TGTGCCAGCAGTCGGACAGGGAACACCGGGGAGCTGTTTTTT
TRBV30	NA	TRBJ2-1	TRBD1	CAWTRGSYNEQFF	TGTGCCTGGACCAGGGGGTCCTACAATGAGCAGTTCTTC
TRBV27	NA	TRBJ2-7	NA	CASSLATRPVEQYF	TGTGCCAGCAGTTTGGCGACACGTCCGGTCGAGCAGTACTTC
TRBV6-5	NA	TRBJ2-7	TRBD2	CASSLLAALSYEQYF	TGTGCCAGCAGCCTCCTAGCGGCACTCTCCTACGAGCAGTACTTC
TRBV9	NA	TRBJ1-2	NA	CASSPGGGWDGYTF	TGTGCCAGCAGCCCGGGGGGGGGTTGGGATGGCTACACCTTC
TRBV6-1	NA	TRBJ1-2	NA	CASSETKNYGYTF	TGTGCCAGCAGTGAAACCAAGAACTATGGCTACACCTTC
TRBV11-2	NA	TRBJ2-5	NA	CASGRGRRETQYF	TGTGCCAGCGGGCGGGGGCGTAGAGAGACCCAGTACTTC
TRBV5-1	few	TRBJ2-7	NA	CASSSPGAYEQYF	TGCGCCAGCAGCAGCCCAGGGGCCTACGAGCAGTACTTC
TRBV24-1	NA	TRBJ2-5	TRBD1	CATSDPGQGSSGTQYF	TGTGCCACCAGTGATCCCGGACAGGGCTCGTCCGGGACCCAGTACTTC
TRBV18	NA	TRBJ2-2	TRBD1	CASSNGQGASGELFF	TGTGCCAGCTCAAATGGACAGGGGGCTTCCGGGGAGCTGTTTTTT
TRBV29-1	NA	TRBJ1-2	TRBD1	CSVEVRGGNYGYTF	TGCAGCGTTGAGGTCAGGGGGGGTAACTATGGCTACACCTTC
TRBV18	NA	TRBJ2-2	NA	CASSPSLRVTNTGELFF	TGTGCCAGCTCACCATCACTCCGAGTTACGAACACCGGGGAGCTGTTTTTT
TRBV7-2	NA	TRBJ1-4	TRBD1	CASSRSPGQGNEKLFF	TGTGCCAGCAGCCGCTCCCCGGGACAGGGTAATGAAAAACTGTTTTTT
TRBV6-5	NA	TRBJ2-5	TRBD1	CASRTGTGIETQYF	TGTGCCAGCAGGACCGGGACAGGGATAGAGACCCAGTACTTC
TRBV28	NA	TRBJ1-1	TRBD1	CASSLTGTGYTEAFF	TGTGCCAGCAGTTTGACCGGGACAGGGTACACTGAAGCTTTCTTT
TRBV7-3	NA	TRBJ2-2	NA	CASSPGSGPGELFF	TGTGCCAGCAGCCCCGGGAGCGGCCCCGGGGAGCTGTTTTTT
TRBV24-1	NA	TRBJ2-3	TRBD2	CATKTSGDRGDTQYF	TGTGCCACCAAAACTAGCGGGGACCGCGGGGATACGCAGTATTTT
TRBV28	NA	TRBJ2-7	NA	CASSLTPPDEQYF	TGTGCCAGCAGTTTAACCCCACCGGACGAGCAGTACTTC
TRBV28	NA	TRBJ2-3	NA	CASVTGASGTDTQYF	TGTGCCTCTGTGACAGGCGCATCGGGCACAGATACGCAGTATTTT
TRBV5-1	NA	TRBJ2-1	NA	CASNSRGLDEQFF	TGCGCCAGCAATAGCCGGGGGTTGGATGAGCAGTTCTTC
TRBV5-8	NA	TRBJ1-6	NA	CASSKGRLYNSPLHF	TGTGCCAGCAGCAAAGGACGGTTGTATAATTCACCCCTCCACTTT
TRBV6-6	NA	TRBJ1-1	NA	CASSYSGMNTEAFF	TGTGCCAGCAGTTACTCTGGGATGAACACTGAAGCTTTCTTT
TRBV10-3	NA	TRBJ2-1	TRBD1	CAINAGTGHYNEQFF	TGTGCCATCAACGCCGGGACAGGGCATTACAATGAGCAGTTCTTC
TRBV27	NA	TRBJ2-1	NA	CASSSRTPPLGEQFF	TGTGCCAGCAGTTCCAGGACACCGCCCCTCGGTGAGCAGTTCTTC
TRBV5-1	once	TRBJ2-1	TRBD2	CASTSGGATSYNEQFF	TGCGCCAGCACCAGCGGGGGGGCAACATCCTACAATGAGCAGTTCTTC
TRBV15	NA	TRBJ1-3	NA	CATSRDVGSSGNTIYF	TGTGCCACCAGCAGAGATGTCGGCTCCTCTGGAAACACCATATATTTT
TRBV27	once	TRBJ1-1	TRBD1	CASRLRPTGGITEAFF	TGTGCCAGCAGACTACGCCCCACAGGGGGCATCACTGAAGCTTTCTTT
TRBV5-4	NA	TRBJ1-6	NA	CASSLPRTANSPLHF	TGTGCCAGCAGCCTACCCCGGACAGCGAATTCACCCCTCCACTTT
TRBV5-4	NA	TRBJ1-1	TRBD1	CASSPTGVTDTEAFF	TGTGCCAGCAGCCCAACAGGGGTAACGGACACTGAAGCTTTCTTT
TRBV5-1	NA	TRBJ2-5	TRBD2	CASSLLAGGYQETQYF	TGCGCCAGCAGCTTGCTAGCGGGAGGATACCAAGAGACCCAGTACTTC
TRBV9	NA	TRBJ2-2	TRBD2	CASSVAGTSSITGELFF	TGTGCCAGCAGCGTAGCTGGGACTAGTAGTATCACCGGGGAGCTGTTTTTT
TRBV10-3	NA	TRBJ2-1	TRBD2	CAISGTERTSGREFF	TGTGCCATCAGTGGGACGGAAAGGACTAGCGGGAGGGAGTTCTTC
TRBV19	NA	TRBJ1-1	NA	CASSIPRGWDTEAFF	TGTGCCAGTAGTATTCCTAGGGGATGGGACACTGAAGCTTTCTTT
TRBV2	NA	TRBJ2-7	TRBD2	CASRDRLAGAYEQYF	TGTGCCAGCAGGGATCGACTAGCGGGAGCCTACGAGCAGTACTTC
TRBV3-1/TRBV3-2	NA	TRBJ2-3	NA	CASTGTDTQYF	TGTGCCAGCACGGGGACAGATACGCAGTATTTT
TRBV7-3	few	TRBJ1-6	TRBD1	CASSLTGQGSGSPLHF	TGTGCCAGCAGCTTAACGGGACAGGGCTCGGGTTCACCCCTCCACTTT
TRBV18	NA	TRBJ2-5	NA	CASSPERAETQYF	TGTGCCAGCTCCCCCGAGAGGGCCGAGACCCAGTACTTC
TRBV27	NA	TRBJ1-1	NA	CASSPRHSKGMNTEAFF	TGTGCCAGCAGCCCCCGACATTCTAAGGGGATGAACACTGAAGCTTTCTTT
TRBV7-2	NA	TRBJ2-2	TRBD2	CASSLAGLAGDTGELFF	TGTGCCAGCAGCTTAGCAGGACTAGCGGGAGACACCGGGGAGCTGTTTTTT
TRBV5-1	NA	TRBJ2-7	NA	CASSIIQGSQYF	TGCGCCAGCAGCATCATACAGGGTTCGCAGTACTTC